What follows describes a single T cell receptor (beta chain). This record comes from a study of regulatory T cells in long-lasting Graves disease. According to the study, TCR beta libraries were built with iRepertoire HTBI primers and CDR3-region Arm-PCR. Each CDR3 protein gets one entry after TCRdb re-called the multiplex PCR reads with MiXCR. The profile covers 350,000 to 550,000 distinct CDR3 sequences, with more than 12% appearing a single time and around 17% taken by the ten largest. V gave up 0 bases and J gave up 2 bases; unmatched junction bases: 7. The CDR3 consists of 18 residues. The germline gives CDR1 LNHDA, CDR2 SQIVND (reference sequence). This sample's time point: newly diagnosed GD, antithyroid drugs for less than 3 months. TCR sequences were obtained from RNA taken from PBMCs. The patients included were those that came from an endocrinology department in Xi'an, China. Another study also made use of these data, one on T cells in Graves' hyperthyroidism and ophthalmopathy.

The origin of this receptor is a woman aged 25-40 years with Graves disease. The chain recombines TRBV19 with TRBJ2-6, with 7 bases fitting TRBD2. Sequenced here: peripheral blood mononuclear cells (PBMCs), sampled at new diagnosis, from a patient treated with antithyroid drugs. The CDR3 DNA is TGTGCCAGTAGTATAGACGGCGGGAGTCTGACTGGGGCCAACGTCCTGACTTTC. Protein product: CASSIDGGSLTGANVLTF.